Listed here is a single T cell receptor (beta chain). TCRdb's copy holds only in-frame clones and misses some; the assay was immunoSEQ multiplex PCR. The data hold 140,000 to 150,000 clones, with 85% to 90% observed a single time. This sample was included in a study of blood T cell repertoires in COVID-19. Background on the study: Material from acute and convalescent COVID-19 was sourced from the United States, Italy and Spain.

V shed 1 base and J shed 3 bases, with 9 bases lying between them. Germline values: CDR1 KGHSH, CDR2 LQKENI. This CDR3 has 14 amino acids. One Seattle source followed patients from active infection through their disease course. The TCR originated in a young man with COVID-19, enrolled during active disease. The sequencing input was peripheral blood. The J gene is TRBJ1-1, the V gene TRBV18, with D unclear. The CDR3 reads CASSPLAGYTEAFF. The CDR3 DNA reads TGTGCCAGCTCACCACTCGCCGGGTACACTGAAGCTTTCTTT. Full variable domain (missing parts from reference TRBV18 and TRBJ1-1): NAGVMQNPRHLVRRRGQEARLRCSPMKGHSHVYWYRQLPEEGLKFMVYLQKENIIDESGMPKERFSAEFPKEGPSILRIQQVVRGDSAAYFCASSPLAGYTEAFFGQGTRLTVV.